This TCR beta chain was sequenced in a study of T cells in Graves' hyperthyroidism and ophthalmopathy. Amplified TCR beta CDR3 regions came from RNA transcripts. The study used the HTBI primer set for a first-round RT-PCR of the TCR CDR3. TCRdb recomputed calls from the multiplex PCR reads with MiXCR, one row per CDR3 protein. The table shows approximately 350,000 distinct CDR3 sequences, with roughly 15% occurring only once. This clonotype has a handful of counts. The source is a woman aged 55-69 years with Graves' ophthalmopathy. Sequences were obtained from blood.

The CDR3 protein is CSVGTSGSPYNEQFF. The CDR3 DNA is TGCAGCGTCGGGACTAGCGGGAGCCCCTACAATGAGCAGTTCTTC. The genes are TRBV29-1 and TRBJ2-1; 14 bases are a match to TRBD2. Germline V gives CDR1 SQVTM, CDR2 ANQGSEA. With V trimmed by 6 bases and J by 2 bases, 3 bases remained unmatched. The CDR3 runs 15 residues.